The T cell receptor (beta chain) under discussion was sequenced for a study of blood T cell repertoires in COVID-19 (dated by TCRdb to the early 2020s). Concerning the study at large: Samples covering the acute and convalescent phases of COVID-19 were provided by collaborators in the United States, Italy and Spain. The material from the prospective study consisted of cDNA or gDNA derived from T cells, B-cell-depleted T cells, or PBMCs. Subjects who had been exposed to COVID-19, were actively infected with it, or had recovered from it provided the deeply sampled blood TCRbeta repertoires that made up the dataset. A freely available public database, intended as a resource for researchers studying the immune response to SARS-CoV-2, is where the repertoires were released. The samples were drawn from the first 160 participants of the ongoing ImmuneRACE study and from some 1,300 subjects provided by 6 global collaborators. A de-identified subject ID, COVID-19 status, age in years and sex were almost always included in the sample metadata. Where available, HLA class I and class II types were obtained from metadata supplied by the sample provider rather than from assay-based typing.

The immunoSEQ Assay, a bias-controlled multiplex PCR, was used to amplify TCRbeta CDR3 regions from genomic DNA. On the authors' methods: Within the assay, amplification of reference gene primers was used to estimate how many nucleated cells each sample contained. To quantify the absolute abundance of each unique TCRbeta CDR3 rearrangement, sequence reads were collapsed and filtered. For each sample, productive Simpson clonality was calculated as the square root of Simpson's diversity index over productive rearrangements. The clones in this table, taken by TCRdb from immuneACCESS, are in-frame only. Not every clone is retained; where verified, under half of the shortfall comes from an unresolved V gene, and the cause of the rest is unknown. That table furnishes V, J and clone size, whereas the DNA furnished D and trimming. The sample records around 63,000 clones, about four fifths of which are singletons. The ten top clones hold over 25% of the sample.

Collaborating institutions collected whole blood in K2EDTA tubes following their own protocols. For TCRbeta analysis, collaborators shipped samples as frozen whole blood, isolated PBMCs, or DNA extracted from either of those sample types. The paper as a whole reports these results and caveats: The amount of clinical and demographic metadata varied by source and participant and was provided uncurated.

The germline V gene specifies KGHSH as CDR1 and LQKENI as CDR2. V is clipped by 5 bases and J by 1 base, and the sequence between their germline boundaries is 5 bases long. Taken from cysteine to phenylalanine, the CDR3 has 12 residues. Of the read, only the CDR3 DNA is kept; its 36 bases are in frame from base 1. A few counts support this clone. Its antigen target is currently unknown. Per-base quality was not reported, and no clone a single base away is much larger than it. Input material: peripheral blood. The TCR comes from a woman over 75 with active or convalescent COVID-19. The chain uses TRBV18 and TRBJ1-1; no D gene is confidently identified. The sequenced DNA is TGTGCCAGCTCAGGGAGGAACACTGAAGCTTTCTTT. The encoded protein is CASSGRNTEAFF.